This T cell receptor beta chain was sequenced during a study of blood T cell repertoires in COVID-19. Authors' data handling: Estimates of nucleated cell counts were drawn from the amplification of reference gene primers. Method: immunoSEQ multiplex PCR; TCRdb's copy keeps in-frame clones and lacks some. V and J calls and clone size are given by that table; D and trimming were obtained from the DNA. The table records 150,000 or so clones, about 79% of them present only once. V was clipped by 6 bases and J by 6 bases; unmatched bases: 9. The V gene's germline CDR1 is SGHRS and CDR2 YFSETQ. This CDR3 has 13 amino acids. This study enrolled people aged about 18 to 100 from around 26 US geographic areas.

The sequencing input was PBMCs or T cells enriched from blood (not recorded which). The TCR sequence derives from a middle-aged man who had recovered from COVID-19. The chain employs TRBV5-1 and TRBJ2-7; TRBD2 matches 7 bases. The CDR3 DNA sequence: TGCGCCAGCACCCGAACGACGGGGGGCGAGCAGTACTTC. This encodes CASTRTTGGEQYF.